Included here is one T cell receptor beta chain sequence, with context. What it binds is not known. A read error may account for a junction end that differs from germline. The authors' processing: What underpinned the distant-metastasis classifier for papillary thyroid cancer was the set of CDR3 differences across clinicopathological groups. TCRdb ran MiXCR on the PCR reads. These V and J calls are TCRdb output, not the study's own analysis. The data show tens of thousands of clones, about 18% seen once. The sample originates from a study of metastatic and nonmetastatic thyroid tumors. Study in general: Comparative analysis of repertoires was undertaken across blood and tumor or nodule tissue obtained from malignant and benign thyroid patients. Study-wide results and caveats: Malignant thyroid tumors reportedly had TCR beta diversity that was significantly higher than in benign nodules, in blood and tumor.

Ahead of thyroid surgery, no patient had received treatment of any kind. Germline values: CDR1 MNHNS, CDR2 SASEGT. The CDR3 is made up of 16 amino acids. This TCR was sampled from a male donor with papillary thyroid cancer or a benign thyroid nodule (not recorded which). Some clones in this sample may be carry-over from other donors' samples. Sequencing used blood. This chain links TRBV6-1 with TRBJ1-6, with 7 bases lining up with TRBD1. The chain's CDR3 is CASSEEGRGTNSPLQF. CDR3 sequence (DNA): TGTGCCAGCAGTGAAGAGGGCAGGGGGACCAATTCACCCCTCCAATTT.